These 14 T cell receptor beta chains were all obtained from the same sample, sequenced in a study of T-cell reconstitution after alpha-beta-depleted transplantation in children. During its preparation, the TCRbeta library received unique molecular identifiers. Via MiXCR, TCRdb re-called the PCR reads, giving one row per CDR3 protein. The sample carries some 390,000 distinct CDR3 sequences, about a fifth recorded once. The material sequenced was PBMCs from the stem cell graft donor, taken from the stem cell graft. These receptors were obtained from a human donor who donated a stem cell graft to a child with acute myeloid leukemia.

The chain combines TRBV11-3 with TRBJ2-1; 13 positions agree with TRBD2. The CDR3 extends over 19 amino acids. V lost 1 base to trimming and J lost 4 bases; unmatched junction nucleotides: 10. CDR1 SGHNT and CDR2 YENEEA come from the germline V gene. CDR3 nucleotide sequence: TGTGCCAGCAGCTTAGCCGGGACTAGCGGGATTCGGTATTACAATGAGCAGTTCTTC. It codes for CASSLAGTSGIRYYNEQFF.

The rearrangement joins TRBV28 to TRBJ2-6; unclear D gene. Looked up from germline, CDR1 is MDHEN and CDR2 is SYDVKM. Trimming took 2 bases from V and 2 from J, leaving 7 bases between them. CDR3 length equals 15 residues. CDR3 residues: CASSLRVAGANVLTF. CDR3 DNA: TGTGCCAGCAGTTTACGTGTCGCTGGGGCCAACGTCCTGACTTTC. Looking up the rest from reference TRBV28 and TRBJ2-6 gives the full variable domain: DVKVTQSSRYLVKRTGEKVFLECVQDMDHENMFWYRQDPGLGLRLIYFSYDVKMKEKGDIPEGYSVSREKKERFSLILESASTNQTSMYLCASSLRVAGANVLTFGAGSRLTVL.

V usage is TRBV10-3 and J usage is TRBJ2-7; 8 nucleotides align to TRBD1. The CDR3 has 13 residues. V lost 6 bases and J lost 3; bases outside the gene matches: 4. Germline CDR1 is ENHRY and CDR2 is SYGVKD. The CDR3 here is CAISGTGGYEQYF. As DNA, the CDR3 is TGTGCCATCAGCGGGACAGGAGGCTACGAGCAGTACTTC.

This clonotype was recorded at least ten times. The J gene is TRBJ2-7, the V gene TRBV6-1; D is possibly TRBD1 (6 bases). This CDR3 comprises 14 residues. Deletions cut 4 bases from V and 1 base from J, with 11 bases between. Germline CDR1 and CDR2: MNHNS and SASEGT. The CDR3 loop reads CASSGQDVSYEQYF. The CDR3 DNA follows: TGTGCCAGCAGTGGACAGGATGTATCCTACGAGCAGTACTTC.

This clonotype has a handful of counts. The chain employs TRBV11-2 and TRBJ2-1, with TRBD1 matching 8 bases. The ends lost 5 bases at V and 1 base at J; junction bases unmatched: 4. This CDR3 has 15 residues. CDR1 is SGHAT, CDR2 FQNNGV, per germline. CDR3 sequence (DNA): TGTGCCAGCAGCCACGGACAGGGTTCCTACAATGAGCAGTTCTTC. Translation: CASSHGQGSYNEQFF. The variable domain in full, completed from reference TRBV11-2 and TRBJ2-1, reads EAGVAQSPRYKIIEKRQSVAFWCNPISGHATLYWYQQILGQGPKLLIQFQNNGVVDDSQLPKDRFSAERLKGVDSTLKIQPAKLEDSAVYLCASSHGQGSYNEQFFGPGTRLTVL.

The rearrangement uses TRBV12-3 or TRBV12-4 and TRBJ2-7, with TRBD2 matching over 7 bases. With 5 bases clipped from V and 0 bases from J, the junction kept 7 bases outside the gene matches. The CDR3 runs to 15 residues. The DNA of the CDR3 is TGTGCCAGCAGTCCAGGGACTACCAGCTCCTACGAGCAGTACTTC. This codes for CASSPGTTSSYEQYF.

The chain joins TRBV7-2 to TRBJ1-4, with 8 nucleotides matching TRBD1. The CDR3 sequence is 17 residues long. V shed 2 bases, J shed 2 bases, and the junction held 7 bases outside the gene matches. Germline V gives CDR1 SGHTA, CDR2 FQGNSA. For the CDR3, the DNA is TGTGCCAGCAGCTTAAGGACAGGGATGTCTACTAATGAAAAACTGTTTTTT. Amino acid sequence: CASSLRTGMSTNEKLFF. Full variable domain (rest looked up from reference TRBV7-2 and TRBJ1-4): GAGVSQSPSNKVTEKGKDVELRCDPISGHTALYWYRQSLGQGLEFLIYFQGNSAPDKSGLPSDRFSAERTGGSVSTLTIQRTQQEDSAVYLCASSLRTGMSTNEKLFFGSGTQLSVL.

The chain couples TRBV13 to TRBJ1-1, with D uncertain. Germline-derived CDR1 and CDR2 are PRHDT and FYEKMQ (reference sequence). The CDR3 extends over 15 amino acids. V lost 3 bases, J lost 0 bases, and 11 bases lay in between. CDR3 protein: CASSFAPSLNTEAFF. CDR3 coding DNA: TGTGCCAGCAGCTTTGCTCCCAGCCTGAACACTGAAGCTTTCTTT.

This clonotype showed up many times. The CDR3 is CAIMEGDSYNEQFF. The CDR3 DNA sequence: TGTGCCATCATGGAGGGGGATTCCTACAATGAGCAGTTCTTC. This chain links TRBV10-3 with TRBJ2-1; D assignment may be TRBD1 or TRBD2 (6 bases each). CDR3 length: 14 amino acids. With 7 bases removed from V and 1 base from J, the gap between germline ends came to 11 bases. Germline V gives CDR1 ENHRY, CDR2 SYGVKD.

Note on this clonotype: One end of the junction varies from germline; a read error may be responsible. The chain recombines TRBV24-1 with TRBJ1-5; D is possibly TRBD1 (5 bases). CDR1 and CDR2 (germline): KGHDR, SFDVKD. The CDR3 consists of 15 residues. The CDR3 loop is CATCDGAGRNQPQHF. For the CDR3, the DNA is TGTGCCACCTGTGATGGAGCAGGGCGGAATCAGCCCCAGCATTTT.

The J gene is TRBJ1-1, the V gene TRBV20-1; tentative D call: TRBD1 (5 bases). Trimming shortened V by 0 bases and J by 7 bases, and 15 bases separated the two germline ends. Germline lookup yields CDR1 DFQATT and CDR2 SNEGSKA (reference sequence). The CDR3 is 14 residues long. CDR3: CSAREVGLRVEAFF. The CDR3 region has the DNA TGCAGTGCTAGAGAAGTGGGACTAAGGGTTGAAGCTTTCTTT.

This clonotype was observed many times. The rearrangement links TRBV29-1 to TRBJ1-1; D ambiguous. Germline lookup yields CDR1 SQVTM and CDR2 ANQGSEA. Deletions cut 7 bases from V and 1 base from J, with 4 bases between. CDR3 size: 10 residues. CDR3 amino acids: CSAKNTEAFF. The CDR3 DNA is TGCAGCGCCAAGAACACTGAAGCTTTCTTT.

At least ten counts were recorded for this clonotype. The chain is built from TRBV20-1 and TRBJ2-3; 10 bases fit TRBD2. The V gene's germline CDR1 is DFQATT and CDR2 SNEGSKA (reference sequence). V shed 6 bases and J 7 bases; nucleotides not matched to a gene: 13. The CDR3 is 15 residues long. CDR3 loop: CSADAIAGGSYTQYF. The CDR3 DNA reads TGCAGTGCCGACGCAATAGCGGGAGGTTCGTATACGCAGTATTTT.

This chain joins TRBV5-1 and TRBJ2-6; 8 bases are a match to TRBD1. Germline V gives CDR1 SGHRS, CDR2 YFSETQ. V was pared by 4 bases and J by 3 bases, with 15 bases of the junction left unmatched. CDR3 length: 19 amino acids. The CDR3 region has the DNA TGCGCCAGCAGCCAAGCGACAGGGGCCTCTCGTTTTGGGGCCAACGTCCTGACTTTC. It encodes CASSQATGASRFGANVLTF.